Presented here are 3 T cell receptor beta chains from one specimen sequenced in a study of blood T cell repertoires in COVID-19. Profiled with immunoSEQ multiplex PCR; TCRdb holds only in-frame clones, not every one. The sample comprises more than 350,000 clones, 88% of which are singletons, and roughly 1.4% rests with the top ten. The sequenced sample was PBMCs or T cells enriched from blood (not recorded which). The receptors derive from a young woman who had been exposed to COVID-19.

The chain carries TRBV18 and TRBJ2-7, with D possibly matching TRBD1 (5 bases). In germline, CDR1 is KGHSH, CDR2 LQKENI. The CDR3 covers 16 residues. Trimming shortened V by 3 bases and J by 0 bases, and 15 bases separated the two germline ends. CDR3 sequence reads: CASSPPQGASSYEQYF. The CDR3 DNA reads TGTGCCAGCTCACCTCCTCAGGGTGCAAGCTCCTACGAGCAGTACTTC.

The chain is built from TRBV27 and TRBJ2-5; maybe TRBD2 (6 bases). V dropped 5 bases and J dropped 4 bases, with 11 bases sitting between them. CDR1 and CDR2 from the germline V gene are MNHEY and SMNVEV (reference sequence). The CDR3 contains 13 residues. The CDR3 coding sequence is TGTGCCAGCAGTCCCCGGAGGGGAGAGACCCAGTACTTC. It encodes CASSPRRGETQYF.

The J gene is TRBJ1-2, the V gene TRBV24-1, with 9 positions matching TRBD1. V lost 3 bases and J lost 4; bases outside the gene matches: 5. Germline V lookup: CDR1 KGHDR, CDR2 SFDVKD. This CDR3 has 15 residues. Here the CDR3 reads CATSDPGQGSYGYTF. The CDR3 region has the DNA TGTGCCACCAGTGATCCAGGACAGGGGAGCTATGGCTACACCTTC.